This paragraph covers one T cell receptor beta chain sequence. This sample was included in a study of cytomegalovirus exposure and HLA in healthy donors. PCR amplification relied on 60 Vbeta primers (plus 13 Jbeta primers). Clones were sequenced by immunoSEQ multiplex PCR, and TCRdb holds only the in-frame ones, with some missing. The sample includes 90,000 to 140,000 clones, 75% to 85% of them seen just once. The CDR3 is 15 amino acids. The V and J ends lost 2 bases and 3 bases respectively, with 11 bases between them. Looked up from germline, CDR1 is MDHEN and CDR2 is SYDVKM. The chain carries TRBV28 and TRBJ1-5; tentatively, D is TRBD1 (6 bases). The receptor was derived from a man aged 18 to 30 in good health and CMV-seronegative. Sequenced input: PBMCs. The CDR3 nucleotides read TGTGCCAGCAGTTTAGCAGGGGCCCTCAATCAGCCCCAGCATTTT. Translation: CASSLAGALNQPQHF.